Below are 20 T cell receptor beta chains sequenced from a single sample in a study of T-cell reconstitution after alpha-beta-depleted transplantation in children. The TCRbeta library was prepared with unique molecular identifiers. One entry per CDR3 protein results from TCRdb running MiXCR on the PCR reads. The sample shows about 900,000 distinct CDR3 sequences, less than 30% of them seen only once. The source material was PBMCs, mostly from graft donor cells, sampled 360 days after TCRalphabeta/CD19-depleted stem cell transplant. The receptor source for this set is a boy in the first two years of life who had a stem cell transplant for SCID, so the T cells may come from the graft donor.

This sequence joins TRBV24-1 and TRBJ2-5; 7 nucleotides align to TRBD1. Per germline, CDR1 KGHDR and CDR2 SFDVKD. Trimming at V came to 9 bases and at J to 5 bases, leaving 8 bases not matched to a gene. CDR3 length equals 13 residues. The CDR3 DNA reads TGTGCCACCGGATGGACAGGCAGGGAGACCCAGTACTTC. Its translation: CATGWTGRETQYF.

The chain carries TRBV28 and TRBJ1-1; no clear D. The V gene lost 6 bases and the J gene lost 11 bases, with 13 bases spanning the gap. Germline V gene data show CDR1 as MDHEN and CDR2 as SYDVKM. CDR3 size: 11 residues. The CDR3 sequence is CASRLNARAFF. The CDR3, as DNA: TGTGCCAGCAGATTAAATGCTAGGGCTTTCTTT.

This chain uses TRBV20-1 with TRBJ2-1; 9 nucleotides agree with TRBD2. Germline trimming cut 4 bases from V and 7 bases from J; bases unmatched to any gene: 11. This CDR3 is built from 15 residues. CDR1 is DFQATT and CDR2 is SNEGSKA in the germline V gene (reference sequence). The CDR3 DNA reads as TGCAGTGCTAACCCGGGGCGGGGGGGCTATAATGAGCAGTTCTTC. Translation: CSANPGRGGYNEQFF.

The rearrangement links TRBV7-2 to TRBJ2-4; TRBD1 aligns across 9 bases. Germline CDR1 and CDR2: SGHTA and FQGNSA. The V and J ends lost 4 bases and 6 bases, in that order; junction bases with no gene match: 10. There are 16 residues in the CDR3. CDR3 DNA sequence: TGTGCCAGCAGCTCCGGCCAGGGACAGGGAATAAACATTCAGTACTTC. Translating gives CASSSGQGQGINIQYF. The full variable domain, rest sourced from reference TRBV7-2 and TRBJ2-4, is GAGVSQSPSNKVTEKGKDVELRCDPISGHTALYWYRQSLGQGLEFLIYFQGNSAPDKSGLPSDRFSAERTGGSVSTLTIQRTQQEDSAVYLCASSSGQGQGINIQYFGAGTRLSVL.

CDR3 nucleotides: TGTGCCACGGGAGGGGCCCTCGATGAAGGGACCCAGTACTTC. Translation: CATGGALDEGTQYF. The chain couples TRBV10-3 to TRBJ2-5, with 8 nucleotides matching TRBD2. V trimming: 10 bases; J trimming: 7 bases; junction bases outside the gene matches: 14. The CDR3 is made up of 14 amino acids. Germline CDR1 is ENHRY and CDR2 is SYGVKD.

The chain has TRBV15 and TRBJ2-3; 11 bases are a match to TRBD1. The V segment lost 5 bases and the J segment 3 bases; nucleotides outside the gene matches: 16. The CDR3 extends over 19 amino acids. Germline V gives CDR1 LNHNV, CDR2 YYDKDF (reference sequence). This chain's CDR3 is CATSGSIGGQGEITDTQYF. In nucleotides, the CDR3 is TGTGCCACCAGCGGATCGATAGGGGGACAGGGGGAGATAACAGATACGCAGTATTTT.

The chain is built from TRBV3-1 and TRBJ2-7; TRBD1 matches at 7 bases. With 0 bases clipped from V and 3 bases from J, the junction kept 11 bases outside the gene matches. Germline V gene lookup returns CDR1 LGHDT and CDR2 YNNKEL (reference sequence). The CDR3 length is 17 residues. In DNA form, the CDR3 reads TGTGCCAGCAGCCAAGATTATCGTAGGACAGGATTCTACGAGCAGTACTTC. Translating gives CASSQDYRRTGFYEQYF.

This clonotype was recorded a few times. The chain links TRBV9 to TRBJ1-2; unclear D gene. The CDR3 is 15 amino acids. Trimming stripped 3 bases from V and 8 bases from J, with 20 bases between. CDR1 and CDR2 from the germline V gene are SGDLS and YYNGEE. The chain's CDR3 is CASSARATEEVGYTF. For the CDR3, the DNA is TGTGCCAGCAGCGCCCGGGCCACAGAGGAGGTCGGCTACACCTTC.

This rearrangement joins TRBV4-3 to TRBJ1-4; 7 positions match TRBD1. V lost 4 bases and J lost 8; bases outside the gene matches: 13. In germline, CDR1 is LGHNA, CDR2 YSLEER. The CDR3 runs 16 residues. CDR3 bases: TGCGCCAGCAGCCTCTCCACCCAGGGGGGCGGAGAAAAACTGTTTTTT. This codes for CASSLSTQGGGEKLFF.

The gene calls are TRBV7-8 and TRBJ1-3; no clear D gene. This CDR3 is 14 amino acids long. The V end was cut by 7 bases, the J end by 0 bases, with 10 bases between. Germline CDR1 reads SGHVS; CDR2 reads FQNEAQ. CDR3 in DNA: TGTGCCAGCAATCTGGGATACTCTGGAAACACCATATATTTT. Translated: CASNLGYSGNTIYF.

J is TRBJ2-3 and V is TRBV15; unclear D gene. In germline, CDR1 is LNHNV, CDR2 YYDKDF (reference sequence). The CDR3 spans 17 residues. The germline V and J ends were trimmed by 0 bases and 0 bases, with 13 bases remaining between them. Here the CDR3 DNA reads TGTGCCACCAGCAGAGATTACCGGCCCCCTAGCACAGATACGCAGTATTTT. Its translation is CATSRDYRPPSTDTQYF. The entire variable domain, with the rest obtained from reference TRBV15 and TRBJ2-3, is as follows: DAMVIQNPRYQVTQFGKPVTLSCSQTLNHNVMYWYQQKSSQAPKLLFHYYDKDFNNEADTPDNFQSRRPNTSFCFLDIRSPGLGDTAMYLCATSRDYRPPSTDTQYFGPGTRLTVL.

The chain links TRBV20-1 to TRBJ2-7; 9 bases are a match to TRBD1. V shed 4 bases, J shed 7 bases, and the junction held 14 bases outside the gene matches. Germline V gene data show CDR1 as DFQATT and CDR2 as SNEGSKA (reference sequence). This CDR3 region has 15 residues. The CDR3 DNA reads as TGCAGTGCTACACCACCGGGACAGGGTTGGAAAGAGCAGTACTTC. The encoded protein is CSATPPGQGWKEQYF.

This clonotype appeared a few times. The V gene is TRBV12-3 or TRBV12-4, the J gene TRBJ1-1; 8 positions match TRBD1. The CDR3 is 14 residues long. With 3 bases clipped from V and 4 bases from J, the junction kept 4 bases outside the gene matches. The CDR3 reads CASSFTTGGTEAFF. CDR3 sequence (DNA): TGTGCCAGCAGTTTTACTACAGGGGGCACTGAAGCTTTCTTT.

The sample holds many counts of this clonotype. The V and J genes are TRBV5-1 and TRBJ1-1; the match to TRBD1 covers 8 bases. J gave up 4 bases and V 4 bases, and 6 bases lay outside the gene matches. The germline gives CDR1 SGHRS, CDR2 YFSETQ. CDR3 length: 14 residues. The CDR3 loop is CASSPQGAGTEAFF. CDR3 nucleotides: TGCGCCAGCAGCCCTCAGGGGGCCGGCACTGAAGCTTTCTTT.

The chain carries TRBV20-1 and TRBJ2-1; 7 bases match TRBD2. This CDR3 contains 14 residues. J was trimmed by 3 bases and V by 6 bases; bases with no gene match: 8. CDR1 DFQATT and CDR2 SNEGSKA come from the germline V gene (reference sequence). This chain's CDR3 is CSALRTSGYNEQFF. The CDR3 region has the DNA TGCAGTGCCCTGAGGACTAGTGGCTACAATGAGCAGTTCTTC.

This chain links TRBV2 with TRBJ2-3; perhaps TRBD1 as D (6 bases). The CDR3 covers 15 residues. Looked up from germline, CDR1 is SNHLY and CDR2 is FYNNEI. Trimming took off 2 bases at V and 0 bases at J, with 9 bases between the two ends. For the CDR3, the DNA is TGTGCCAGCAGTGAAAGGGGGTCTAGCACAGATACGCAGTATTTT. Translation gives CASSERGSSTDTQYF.

The gene calls are TRBV11-2 and TRBJ2-7; TRBD2 matches at 13 bases. Trimming took 1 base from V and 2 from J; bases not matched to a gene: 8. The CDR3 loop spans 18 amino acids. Looked up from germline, CDR1 is SGHAT and CDR2 is FQNNGV. The CDR3 loop reads CASSLGGLAGANPYEQYF. In DNA form, the CDR3 reads TGTGCCAGCAGCTTAGGTGGACTAGCGGGGGCCAACCCCTACGAGCAGTACTTC.

The gene calls are TRBV10-2 and TRBJ1-2; TRBD1 aligns across 7 bases. V shed 3 bases, J shed 8 bases, and the junction held 6 bases outside the gene matches. Germline V gene sequence: CDR1 WSHSY, CDR2 SAAADI. The CDR3 consists of 13 residues. The DNA of the CDR3 is TGCGCCAGCAGTGAAGGACAGGCTTACGGCTACACCTTC. Its protein product is CASSEGQAYGYTF.

This clonotype was found a few times. The chain joins TRBV29-1 to TRBJ2-1; D is undetermined. This CDR3 contains 14 residues. Germline V CDR1 and CDR2: SQVTM, ANQGSEA. Trimming shortened V by 4 bases and J by 0 bases, and 10 bases separated the two germline ends. The CDR3 reads CSVGRSSSYNEQFF. CDR3 DNA sequence: TGCAGCGTTGGCAGATCGAGCTCCTACAATGAGCAGTTCTTC.

The rearrangement uses TRBV20-1 and TRBJ2-5; 9 nucleotides match TRBD2. This CDR3 spans 15 amino acids. Germline CDR1 DFQATT, CDR2 SNEGSKA (reference sequence). Trimming took 3 bases from V and 1 from J; bases not matched to a gene: 6. The CDR3 here is CSASPSGTRQETQYF. CDR3 DNA sequence: TGCAGTGCTAGCCCTAGCGGGACGCGCCAAGAGACCCAGTACTTC.